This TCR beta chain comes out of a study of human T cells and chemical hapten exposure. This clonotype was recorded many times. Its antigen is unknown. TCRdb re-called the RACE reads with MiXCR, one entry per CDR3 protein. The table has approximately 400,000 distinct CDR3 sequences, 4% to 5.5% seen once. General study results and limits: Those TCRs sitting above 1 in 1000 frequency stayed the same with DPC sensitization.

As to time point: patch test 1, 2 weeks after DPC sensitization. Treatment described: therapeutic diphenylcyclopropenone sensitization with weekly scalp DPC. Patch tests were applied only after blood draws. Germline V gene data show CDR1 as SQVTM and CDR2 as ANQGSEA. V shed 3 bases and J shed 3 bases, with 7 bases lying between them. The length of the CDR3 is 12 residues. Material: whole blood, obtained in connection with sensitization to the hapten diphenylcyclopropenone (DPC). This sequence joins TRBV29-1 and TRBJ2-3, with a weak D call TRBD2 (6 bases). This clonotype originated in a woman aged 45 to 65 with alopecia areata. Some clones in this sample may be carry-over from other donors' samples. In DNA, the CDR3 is TGCAGCGTTGAGGCGGGAACAGATACGCAGTATTTT. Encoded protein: CSVEAGTDTQYF.